One sample yielded the 14 T cell receptor beta chains listed below, sequenced in a study of radiation and T cells in renal cell carcinoma (TCRdb year 2020). Interpreted using the paper, the time point label stands for: baseline pretreatment blood. The sample's treatment or condition label is to be understood as: 15 Gy SBRT to primary tumor, nephrectomy 4 weeks later. Libraries came from the immunoSEQ multiplex PCR assay. Sourced from immuneACCESS, this table was stored by TCRdb with only in-frame sequences that have V and J called. A share of the clones is absent; for the studies checked, an unresolved V gene accounts for under half, and the remainder has no known explanation. This sample comprises 150,000 or so clones, over 75% of them detected only once. Approximately 12% of the sample is held by the ten biggest clonotypes. This material consisted of blood, taken from a patient whose treatment included radiotherapy and nephrectomy. These receptors came from a woman aged 50 to 60 with renal cell carcinoma.

V gene TRBV7-2 combines with J gene TRBJ1-1; D unresolved. Germline CDR1 and CDR2: SGHTA and FQGNSA. V lost 5 bases and J lost 1, with 14 bases in between. CDR3 size: 15 residues. For the CDR3, the DNA is TGTGCCAGCAGCCATCCGACGGAGGGGAACACTGAAGCTTTCTTT. It encodes CASSHPTEGNTEAFF.

This chain joins TRBV13 and TRBJ2-3, with D maybe TRBD2 (11 bases). CDR3 length: 19 amino acids. V shed 5 bases and J shed 7 bases, with 31 bases lying between them. The germline gives CDR1 PRHDT, CDR2 FYEKMQ (reference sequence). The CDR3 nucleotides are TGTGCCAGCAGCCCCGGGACAGGGGCTAGCGGGGGGTTAAGTTATACGCAGTATTTT. Its protein is CASSPGTGASGGLSYTQYF.

This chain uses TRBV28 with TRBJ2-5; 8 nucleotides align to TRBD1. Germline CDR1 is MDHEN and CDR2 is SYDVKM. Trimming cost V 4 bases and J 3 bases; bases outside gene matches: 7. The CDR3 has 15 residues. This CDR3 is CASSSSGGLKETQYF. The CDR3 coding sequence is TGTGCCAGCAGTTCCTCAGGGGGCTTAAAAGAGACCCAGTACTTC.

The count of this clone is one. This chain uses TRBV29-1 with TRBJ1-2, with TRBD1 as a possible D gene (5 bases). V was shortened by 3 bases and J by 2 bases, with 16 bases between the two germline ends. Germline V gene data show CDR1 as SQVTM and CDR2 as ANQGSEA. The CDR3 is made up of 15 amino acids. The CDR3 loop reads CSVDFDSRGNYGYTF. CDR3 nucleotide sequence: TGCAGCGTTGATTTCGACTCGAGGGGAAACTATGGCTACACCTTC.

The genes are TRBV5-5 and TRBJ1-4; 11 bases are shared with TRBD1. Germline V lookup: CDR1 SGHKS, CDR2 YYEKEE (reference sequence). The CDR3 is 14 residues long. The V and J ends lost 4 bases and 8 bases, in that order; junction bases with no gene match: 4. CDR3 coding DNA: TGTGCCAGCAGCCGGACAGGGGGCGACGAAAAACTGTTTTTT. Protein: CASSRTGGDEKLFF.

The genes are TRBV30 and TRBJ2-7; 9 bases match TRBD1. The germline CDR1 and CDR2 sequences are GTSNPN and SVGIG (reference sequence). This CDR3 has 14 residues. J was trimmed by 2 bases and V by 4 bases; bases with no gene match: 6. The CDR3 here is CAWNPGQGPYEQYF. The CDR3 DNA is TGTGCCTGGAACCCGGGACAGGGACCCTACGAGCAGTACTTC.

In DNA, the CDR3 is TGTGCCAGCAGCCAAGAGGGACAGGTATCTCGTTCGAGCTATGGCTACACCTTC. This encodes CASSQEGQVSRSSYGYTF. The chain joins TRBV14 to TRBJ1-2; TRBD1 matches at 8 bases. Germline V lookup: CDR1 SGHDN, CDR2 FVKESK. This CDR3 is 18 amino acids long. V lost 0 bases, J lost 4 bases, and 13 bases stayed unmatched.

This rearrangement joins TRBV18 to TRBJ1-1; no firm D call. The CDR3 covers 15 residues. Trimming left V 2 bases short and J 0 bases short, with 10 bases between. Germline loops: CDR1 KGHSH, CDR2 LQKENI. For the CDR3, the DNA is TGTGCCAGCTCACCAAAATCTGGCATGAACACTGAAGCTTTCTTT. This translates into CASSPKSGMNTEAFF.

The chain is built from TRBV19 and TRBJ1-2, with a tentative D call TRBD1 (5 bases). V was cut by 5 bases and J by 8 bases, with 15 bases left in between. This CDR3 has 13 amino acids. Germline assignment: CDR1 LNHDA and CDR2 SQIVND (reference sequence). The CDR3, as DNA: TGTGCCAGTAGTCCGGGTCGAGGGGTGGGCTACACCTTC. Translating gives CASSPGRGVGYTF.

The chain uses TRBV6-5 and TRBJ2-1, with D tentatively TRBD2 (7 bases). The CDR3 sequence is 15 residues long. Trimming took off 6 bases at V and 5 bases at J, with 17 bases between the two ends. The V gene's germline CDR1 is MNHEY and CDR2 SVGAGI. CDR3 DNA: TGTGCCAGCAGCCGCAAGGGCGGGGGCCACAATGAGCAGTTCTTC. It yields the protein CASSRKGGGHNEQFF.

The V and J genes are TRBV2 and TRBJ2-3, with D uncertain. Germline CDR1 and CDR2: SNHLY and FYNNEI. This CDR3 is built from 14 residues. V shed 3 bases and J shed 0 bases, with 7 bases lying between them. CDR3 amino acids: CASSDDTSTDTQYF. The CDR3 region has the DNA TGTGCCAGCAGTGACGACACTAGCACAGATACGCAGTATTTT.

The V gene is TRBV5-1, the J gene TRBJ2-7; either TRBD1 or TRBD2 may supply D (5 bases each). The CDR3 has 14 residues. V lost 0 bases, J lost 0 bases, and 7 bases lay in between. Germline values: CDR1 SGHRS, CDR2 YFSETQ. CDR3 sequence: CASSLGGSSYEQYF. The CDR3 nucleotides read TGCGCCAGCAGCTTGGGGGGGAGCTCCTACGAGCAGTACTTC.

This clone was picked up one time. The rearrangement uses TRBV5-1 and TRBJ1-2; D perhaps matches TRBD1 (5 bases). The CDR3 sequence is 15 residues long. V shed 2 bases and J shed 7 bases, with 18 bases lying between them. The germline V gene has CDR1 SGHRS and CDR2 YFSETQ. For the CDR3, the DNA is TGCGCCAGCAGCTTCACAGGACAACAAGATGGTGGCTACACCTTC. Its translation: CASSFTGQQDGGYTF.

V gene TRBV6-5 combines with J gene TRBJ2-7; no clear D gene. V gave up 6 bases and J gave up 2 bases, with 14 bases separating them. This CDR3 comprises 14 residues. Germline assignment: CDR1 MNHEY and CDR2 SVGAGI. The CDR3 region is CASRKGGRTYEQYF. The CDR3 DNA sequence: TGTGCCAGCAGGAAGGGTGGCAGGACCTACGAGCAGTACTTC.